This TCR beta chain was identified during a study of CXCR3-negative and CXCR3-positive naive CD8 T cells. Study overall: The total count of TRB reads reached around 130 million, and each library contributed about 1.5 +/- 0.3 million.

Study-level points and caveats: Hydrophobicity was higher for TRB CDR3s found in CXCR3-positive naive cells than in CXCR3-negative naive cells. Similarly elevated diversity marked both naive subsets, with memory CD8+ cells showing far lower diversity. Because surface CD5 did not distinguish the naive subsets, TCR strength was inferred from TRB CDR3 properties.

As regards this clonotype: As yet, its antigen is unknown.

CD45RO-CCR7+CD27+CD95- defined naive CD8+ T cells. TRB cDNA libraries were made by UMI-labeled 5' RACE. TCRdb re-called the 5' RACE reads; one entry per CDR3 protein, DNA not given. Its listing shows 150,000 to 180,000 distinct CDR3 sequences. The specimen was naive CXCR3+ CD8+ T cells from blood. The subset denotes: CD45RO-CCR7+CD27+CD95- naive CD8+ T cells expressing CXCR3 (TNR3+). This clonotype was sampled from a human donor in good health. Some clones in this sample may be carry-over from other donors' samples.

This CDR3 is CASRDRGAYQPQHF. The rearrangement links TRBV19 to TRBJ1-5; with no DNA, the TCRdb D assignment of TRBD1 cannot be verified. The CDR3 has 14 amino acids. CDR1 is LNHDA and CDR2 is SQIVND in the germline V gene (reference sequence).